A selection of T cell receptor beta chains follows, all from one sample in a study of T cell repertoires in cytomegalovirus infection. TCRdb used MiXCR to reprocess the reads, holding one entry per CDR3 protein. The sample shows roughly 230,000 distinct CDR3 sequences, more than 15% of them seen only once. The material sequenced was CD8+ T cells from PBMCs. The source is a human donor in good health (CMV status not recorded). Some clones in this sample may be carry-over from other donors' samples. CDR3s include the opening cysteine and the closing phenylalanine or tryptophan. D genes are given only for firm matches. Size values are once, few and many counts, or a class for expanded clones, and some rows have none.

>16|TRBJ2-5|TRBV7-9|few|TRBD2
TGTGCCAGCAGCTACCCGTCAGCGGGGGTACAAGAGACCCAGTACTTC
CASSYPSAGVQETQYF
>14|TRBJ2-7|TRBV6-6|many|-
TGTGCCAGCAGTTACGTTCGGGGGCACTACGAGCAGTACTTC
CASSYVRGHYEQYF
>17|TRBJ2-7|TRBV5-1|few|TRBD1
TGCGCCAGCAGACCCCCGATCTCTGGGCAGGGGGTCTACGAGCAGTACTTC
CASRPPISGQGVYEQYF
>18|TRBJ1-4|TRBV14|few|-
TGTGCCAGCAGCCAAGGATTCAAAGAGGGGACAACTAATGAAAAACTGTTTTTT
CASSQGFKEGTTNEKLFF
>17|TRBJ2-1|TRBV10-3|-|TRBD2
TGTGCCATCAGTGAGTCGATTGCGGGGGAGAACTACAATGAGCAGTTCTTC
CAISESIAGENYNEQFF
>18|TRBJ2-1|TRBV20-1|-|TRBD2
TGCAGTGCTAGAGGGGGGACTAGCGGGGGGGCCTTGGACGATGAGCAGTTCTTC
CSARGGTSGGALDDEQFF
>23|TRBJ2-6|TRBV18|-|TRBD1
TGTGCCAGCTCACCACTCAACTTTTTAACGGCCGGGACAGCACTATCTGGGGCCAACGTCCTGACTTTC
CASSPLNFLTAGTALSGANVLTF
>18|TRBJ1-1|TRBV6-5|-|TRBD1
TGTGCCAGCAGTTACGAGGCTTTGGGGGACAGGGGGAACACTGAAGCTTTCTTT
CASSYEALGDRGNTEAFF
>19|TRBJ2-3|TRBV6-6|-|TRBD2
TGTGCCAGCAGTTACCATCCCCAATCTAGCGGGGGGGCCTTAGATACGCAGTATTTT
CASSYHPQSSGGALDTQYF
>13|TRBJ2-1|TRBV2|-|-
TGTGCCAGCAACTGGCCGATGTCCAATGAGCAGTTCTTC
CASNWPMSNEQFF